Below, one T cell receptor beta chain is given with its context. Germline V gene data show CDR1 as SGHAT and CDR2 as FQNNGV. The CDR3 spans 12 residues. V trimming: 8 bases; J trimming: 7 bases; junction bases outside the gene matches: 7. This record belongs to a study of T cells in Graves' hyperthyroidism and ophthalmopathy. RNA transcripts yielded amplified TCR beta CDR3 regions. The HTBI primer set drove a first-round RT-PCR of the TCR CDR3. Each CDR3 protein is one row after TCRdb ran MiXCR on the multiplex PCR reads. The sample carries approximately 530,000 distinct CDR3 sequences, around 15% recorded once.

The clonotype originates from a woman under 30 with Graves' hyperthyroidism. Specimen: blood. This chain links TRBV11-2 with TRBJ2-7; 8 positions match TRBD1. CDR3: CASSRGLAEQYF. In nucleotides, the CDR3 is TGTGCCAGCTCCAGGGGGCTGGCGGAGCAGTACTTC.